This TCR beta chain was captured in a study of cytomegalovirus exposure and HLA in healthy donors. Study conclusions and caveats: Investigators reported 150 to 200 TCR beta chains as tied to cytomegalovirus.

Remarks on this clone: The antigen remains unidentified.

Donors came from a validation cohort of over a hundred subjects, distinct from the first 666-subject cohort. Measured with immunoSEQ multiplex PCR; TCRdb has only the in-frame clones, and not every one. The sample consists of approximately 100,000 clones, approximately 95% of them appearing once. This CDR3 comprises 13 residues. In germline, CDR1 is MNHEY, CDR2 SVGAGI. Trimming left V 7 bases short and J 4 bases short, with 13 bases between. The source material was PBMCs. The clonotype comes from a woman between 25 and 40 years old in good health and CMV-seropositive. The chain carries TRBV6-5 and TRBJ1-2; D gene uncertain. CDR3 nucleotides: TGTGCCAGCACTGGTTCAGTTGGCTATGGCTACACCTTC. Protein sequence: CASTGSVGYGYTF.